This T cell receptor beta chain was documented in a study of OX40 agonist ivuxolimab in advanced cancers. Across the whole study: Ivuxolimab is an agonistic anti-OX40 (CD134) antibody, and patients were treated with it. Study results and caveats: At doses 0.1 to 3.0 mg/kg, CD4+ and CD8+ clones expanded.

The CDR3 runs 15 residues. Trimming took 4 bases from V and 4 from J, leaving 14 bases between them. Germline assignment: CDR1 MNHNS and CDR2 SASEGT. With regard to this clone: The antigen is not known.

The assay was immunoSEQ multiplex PCR, and TCRdb's table has in-frame clones only and misses some. This sample yields some 50,000 clones, of which around 89% are seen a single time; approximately 5% belongs to the top ten. Baseline, cycle 4 day 1, and cycle 7 day 1 were the blood sampling points. The TCR sequence derives from an adult with an advanced solid tumor such as melanoma, head and neck, liver or kidney cancer. The chain has TRBV6-1 and TRBJ1-5, with no clear D. Sequenced material: CD4+ or CD8+ T cells sorted from blood, taken in a trial of the OX40 agonist ivuxolimab. The CDR3 coding sequence is TGTGCCAGCAGTGCTGAGAGTAGTAGGAATCAGCCCCAGCATTTT. As protein: CASSAESSRNQPQHF.